This TCR beta chain was sequenced during a study of molecular identifiers for immune sequencing clone quantification. Study observations and caveats: Over 99% of effector molecules, but under 1% in naive cells, were held by clones with more than 20 RNA copies. Sharing of a barcode by identical TCR molecules could cause highly expanded clone sizes to be underestimated.

One entry per CDR3 protein results from TCRdb running MiXCR on the PCR reads. Of 88,000 or so distinct CDR3 sequences detected, 21% appear once; the ten largest clones hold around 1%. Every naive CD8 library was made from between about 17,000 and 1,100,000 sorted cells with 10%, 30% or 50% RNA. This clonotype appeared many times. Its antigen is unknown. This sequence originates from a human donor in good health. Some libraries in this study had Jurkat cell RNA spiked in. Specimen: naive CD8+ T cells from blood, with Jurkat cell RNA spiked in. The subset is: FACS-sorted CD8+CD4-CCR7+CD45RA+ naive T cells.

CDR3 sequence reads: CASSSGTSGAVSYEQYF. In DNA, the CDR3 is TGTGCCAGCAGCTCCGGGACTAGCGGGGCTGTCTCCTACGAGCAGTACTTC. The rearrangement links TRBV7-2 to TRBJ2-7, with 13 bases identical to TRBD2. The V segment lost 4 bases and the J segment 0 bases; nucleotides outside the gene matches: 6. Per the germline V gene, CDR1 is SGHTA and CDR2 is FQGNSA. CDR3 length: 17 amino acids.